Below, 21 T cell receptor beta chains from the same sample are listed, as sequenced in a study of patients and donors after allogeneic stem cell transplantation. TCRdb re-called the RT-PCR reads with MiXCR, one entry per CDR3 protein. This sample has fewer than 75,000 distinct CDR3 sequences; less than 30% occur once, and the top ten carry about 25%. The sample consisted of blood, either unsorted or a sorted T cell fraction (not recorded which). These receptors all stem from a human donor who was either an allogeneic HSCT recipient or a stem cell or donor lymphocyte infusion donor (not recorded which). It is not recorded whose cells these are; they may come from a transplant donor.

Only a few counts were recorded for this clonotype. This chain connects TRBV29-1 to TRBJ2-3, with 10 bases fitting TRBD1. V shed 7 bases, J shed 0 bases, and the junction held 4 bases outside the gene matches. Germline values: CDR1 SQVTM, CDR2 ANQGSEA. The CDR3 runs to 14 residues. Here the CDR3 DNA reads TGCAGCGATCGACAGGGGGCTAGCACAGATACGCAGTATTTT. Translating gives CSDRQGASTDTQYF.

Sample share makes this clonotype medium-sized (0.01 to 0.1%). The chain is built from TRBV20-1 and TRBJ1-1; TRBD1 is a possible D gene (6 bases). Trimming took off 0 bases at V and 3 bases at J, with 14 bases between the two ends. Germline V gene sequence: CDR1 DFQATT, CDR2 SNEGSKA (reference sequence). CDR3 length equals 15 residues. The DNA for the CDR3 is TGCAGTGCTAGAGATGAGGGCAGGGGCCACACTGAAGCTTTCTTT. Its translation: CSARDEGRGHTEAFF.

This clonotype was recorded a few times. The chain couples TRBV9 to TRBJ2-2, with 8 bases matching TRBD2. This CDR3 contains 17 residues. The J segment lost 3 bases and the V segment lost 0 bases, leaving 7 bases of the junction unmatched. The germline V gene encodes CDR1 SGDLS and CDR2 YYNGEE. In DNA form, the CDR3 reads TGTGCCAGCAGCGTAGAGTCTAGCGGGCGCTACACCGGGGAGCTGTTTTTT. Translation gives CASSVESSGRYTGELFF.

The V call is TRBV6-5, the J call TRBJ2-7, with 7 nucleotides matching TRBD1. J lost 3 bases, V lost 2 bases, and 7 bases had no gene match. Germline V gene data show CDR1 as MNHEY and CDR2 as SVGAGI. This CDR3 is 15 amino acids long. The CDR3 DNA reads TGTGCCAGCAGTTACGACAGGGCACTGTTCTACGAGCAGTACTTC. This sequence encodes CASSYDRALFYEQYF.

V gene TRBV13 combines with J gene TRBJ1-6; D call uncertain. The CDR3 sequence is 11 residues long. In germline, CDR1 is PRHDT, CDR2 FYEKMQ (reference sequence). V dropped 0 bases and J dropped 16 bases, with 7 bases sitting between them. Here the CDR3 reads CASSLGHHLHF. CDR3 DNA sequence: TGTGCCAGCAGCTTAGGGCATCATCTCCACTTT.

This clonotype has more than one count but fewer than ten. The rearrangement links TRBV6-6 to TRBJ1-1; weak D call: TRBD1 (6 bases). There are 17 residues in the CDR3. Germline V CDR1 and CDR2: MNHNY, SVGAGI (reference sequence). Trimming shortened V by 0 bases and J by 2 bases, and 16 bases separated the two germline ends. The CDR3 protein is CASSYSPFTGRNTEAFF. The CDR3 DNA reads TGTGCCAGCAGTTACTCCCCTTTTACAGGGAGAAACACTGAAGCTTTCTTT.

The chain couples TRBV13 to TRBJ1-5, with a weak D call TRBD1 (5 bases). Trimming took off 4 bases at V and 2 bases at J, with 9 bases between the two ends. This CDR3 is 14 amino acids long. Germline V lookup: CDR1 PRHDT, CDR2 FYEKMQ (reference sequence). The CDR3 is CASSYRDGNQPQHF. CDR3 in DNA: TGTGCCAGCAGCTATCGGGACGGCAATCAGCCCCAGCATTTT.

There are many counts of this clonotype. The V gene is TRBV6-6, the J gene TRBJ1-2, with D perhaps matching TRBD1 (5 bases). This CDR3 spans 15 amino acids. The V gene lost 2 bases and the J gene lost 9 bases, with 19 bases spanning the gap. Germline V gene data show CDR1 as MNHNY and CDR2 as SVGAGI (reference sequence). The CDR3 coding sequence is TGTGCCAGCAGTTACGGCCCCTTACTCGACAGAAGCTACACCTTC. It translates to CASSYGPLLDRSYTF.

The chain joins TRBV6-5 to TRBJ1-5; 7 bases align to TRBD1. The germline CDR1 and CDR2 sequences are MNHEY and SVGAGI. Trimming at V came to 6 bases and at J to 0 bases, leaving 5 bases not matched to a gene. The CDR3 runs 15 residues. The CDR3 protein is CASRPTGSSNQPQHF. CDR3 DNA sequence: TGTGCCAGCAGACCGACAGGGAGTAGCAATCAGCCCCAGCATTTT.

This clonotype was detected only a few times. V usage is TRBV5-1 and J usage is TRBJ1-1, with unresolved D. Per germline, CDR1 SGHRS and CDR2 YFSETQ. V dropped 2 bases and J dropped 1 base, with 12 bases sitting between them. The CDR3 consists of 15 residues. This CDR3 is CASSFGFRKNTEAFF. For the CDR3, the DNA is TGCGCCAGCAGCTTCGGGTTCCGAAAGAACACTGAAGCTTTCTTT.

This clonotype was seen a few times. The chain joins TRBV30 to TRBJ2-7, with a weak D call TRBD1 (6 bases). Trimming took 0 bases from V and 4 from J, leaving 10 bases between them. CDR3 length: 13 residues. The germline V gene encodes CDR1 GTSNPN and CDR2 SVGIG (reference sequence). The CDR3 DNA reads as TGTGCCTGGAGTGTAGGCAGGGGATACGAGCAGTACTTC. Translation: CAWSVGRGYEQYF.

Note on this clonotype: A clone one base away is much larger, so this may be a read error. The chain uses TRBV5-1 and TRBJ1-4; 7 bases line up with TRBD1. Germline V gene data show CDR1 as SGHRS and CDR2 as YFSETQ. The CDR3 consists of 13 residues. The DNA for the CDR3 is TGCGCCAGCAGCGAGGGACAGAATGGAAAACTGTTTTTT. This translates into CASSEGQNGKLFF.

This clonotype was counted a single time. The rearrangement links TRBV7-8 to TRBJ1-2, with D unresolved. The CDR3 is 13 amino acids. The germline V gene encodes CDR1 SGHVS and CDR2 FQNEAQ. Trimming took off 2 bases at V and 5 bases at J, with 9 bases between the two ends. The CDR3 nucleotides read TGTGCCAGCAGCTTATCGGGTCTTTATGGCTACACCTTC. Protein product: CASSLSGLYGYTF.

This clonotype was found a few times. CDR3 amino acids: CASSSRPGAGYTF. CDR3 sequence (DNA): TGTGCCAGCAGCTCACGCCCCGGGGCTGGCTACACCTTC. The chain combines TRBV7-2 with TRBJ1-2; TRBD1 might be the D (5 bases). V dropped 4 bases and J dropped 7 bases, with 13 bases sitting between them. The CDR3 has 13 residues. Germline CDR1 SGHTA, CDR2 FQGNSA.

The chain joins TRBV5-1 to TRBJ2-5; 9 positions agree with TRBD1. CDR1 is SGHRS, CDR2 YFSETQ, per germline. The CDR3 is 14 residues long. The V and J ends lost 4 bases and 5 bases, in that order; junction bases with no gene match: 6. The CDR3 loop reads CASSLGQGRETQYF. The DNA for the CDR3 is TGCGCCAGCAGCCTCGGACAGGGGAGGGAGACCCAGTACTTC.

The rearrangement joins TRBV18 to TRBJ2-4; possible D gene TRBD2, 5 bases. Per germline, CDR1 KGHSH and CDR2 LQKENI. The CDR3 sequence is 14 residues long. Trimming shortened V by 1 base and J by 6 bases, and 10 bases separated the two germline ends. Here the CDR3 DNA reads TGTGCCAGCTCACCACGGGTCGAGGGAAACATTCAGTACTTC. This sequence encodes CASSPRVEGNIQYF.

At least ten counts were recorded for this clonotype. The rearrangement joins TRBV25-1 to TRBJ1-4; D gene ambiguous. The germline V and J ends were trimmed by 3 bases and 8 bases, with 13 bases remaining between them. CDR3 length equals 14 residues. Germline V gene lookup returns CDR1 MGHDK and CDR2 SYGVNS. The CDR3 protein is CASSDPGTYEKLFF. The CDR3 nucleotides are TGTGCCAGCAGTGACCCAGGCACCTACGAAAAACTGTTTTTT.

The V gene is TRBV9, the J gene TRBJ1-2; D is unclear. Trimming took 4 bases from V and 8 from J, leaving 24 bases between them. Per the germline V gene, CDR1 is SGDLS and CDR2 is YYNGEE. CDR3 length: 16 amino acids. CDR3 sequence (DNA): TGTGCCAGCAGCTCCACCCCGTGGCAGTCTTTCTTGGGCTACACCTTC. Protein product: CASSSTPWQSFLGYTF.

The sample holds a few counts of this clonotype. The genes are TRBV5-1 and TRBJ2-2, with D unclear. The CDR3 totals 16 residues. The V gene lost 0 bases and the J gene lost 0 bases, with 9 bases spanning the gap. Looked up from germline, CDR1 is SGHRS and CDR2 is YFSETQ. The DNA for the CDR3 is TGCGCCAGCAGCTTGGAGACCCTCCCGAACACCGGGGAGCTGTTTTTT. It is translated as CASSLETLPNTGELFF. The full variable domain, in which reference TRBV5-1 and TRBJ2-2 provide the parts outside the CDR3, is KAGVTQTPRYLIKTRGQQVTLSCSPISGHRSVSWYQQTPGQGLQFLFEYFSETQRNKGNFPGRFSGRQFSNSRSEMNVSTLELGDSALYLCASSLETLPNTGELFFGEGSRLTVL.

This clonotype has only a few counts. This chain uses TRBV4-1 with TRBJ1-5; the D is unclear. Per germline, CDR1 MGHRA and CDR2 YSYEKL. V gave up 1 base and J gave up 4 bases, with 11 bases separating them. CDR3 length: 15 amino acids. CDR3 loop: CASSQGRPWNQPQHF. The CDR3 nucleotides are TGCGCCAGCAGCCAAGGGAGGCCGTGGAATCAGCCCCAGCATTTT.

This clonotype was found a few times. Here the CDR3 DNA reads TGTGCCAGCAGCGTAGTCAGGGAGGGAGGCTACACCTTC. It specifies CASSVVREGGYTF. The rearrangement links TRBV9 to TRBJ1-2, with D tentatively TRBD1 (5 bases). There are 13 residues in the CDR3. Germline CDR1 and CDR2: SGDLS and YYNGEE. Between the trimmed V and J ends, which lost 0 bases and 8 bases, there was a span of 11 bases.